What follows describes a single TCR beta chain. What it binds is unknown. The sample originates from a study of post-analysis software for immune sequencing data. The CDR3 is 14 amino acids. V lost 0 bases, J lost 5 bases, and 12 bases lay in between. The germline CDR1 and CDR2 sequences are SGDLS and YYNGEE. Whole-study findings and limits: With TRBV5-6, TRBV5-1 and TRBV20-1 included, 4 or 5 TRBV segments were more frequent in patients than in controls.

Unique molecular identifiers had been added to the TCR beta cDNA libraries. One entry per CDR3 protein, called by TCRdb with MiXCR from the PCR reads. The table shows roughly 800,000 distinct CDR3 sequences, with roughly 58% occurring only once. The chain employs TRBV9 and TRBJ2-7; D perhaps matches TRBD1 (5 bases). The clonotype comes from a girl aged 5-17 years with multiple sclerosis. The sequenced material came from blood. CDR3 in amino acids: CASSVEQGIDEQYF. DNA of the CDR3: TGTGCCAGCAGCGTAGAGCAGGGCATCGACGAGCAGTACTTC.